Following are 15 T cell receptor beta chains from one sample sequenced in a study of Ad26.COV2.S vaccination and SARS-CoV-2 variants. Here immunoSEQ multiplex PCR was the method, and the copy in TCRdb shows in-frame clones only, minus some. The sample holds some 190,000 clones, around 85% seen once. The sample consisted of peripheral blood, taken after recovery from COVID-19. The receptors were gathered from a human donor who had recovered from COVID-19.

This chain's CDR3 is CASSPGTSGTYEQYF. The CDR3 nucleotides are TGTGCCAGCAGCCCCGGGACTAGCGGGACCTACGAGCAGTACTTC. The rearrangement links TRBV11-3 to TRBJ2-7; 13 nucleotides line up with TRBD2. Trimming at V came to 5 bases and at J to 2 bases, leaving 3 bases not matched to a gene. The CDR3 length is 15 residues. Per germline, CDR1 SGHNT and CDR2 YENEEA.

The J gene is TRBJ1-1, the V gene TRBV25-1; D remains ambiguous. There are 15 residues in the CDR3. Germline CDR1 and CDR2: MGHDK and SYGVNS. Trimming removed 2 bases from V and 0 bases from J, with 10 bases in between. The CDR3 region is CASSEGRILNTEAFF. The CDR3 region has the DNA TGTGCCAGCAGTGAAGGGCGGATTCTGAACACTGAAGCTTTCTTT.

CDR3: CATSREVATNEKLFF. The CDR3, as DNA: TGTGCCACCAGCAGAGAAGTTGCAACTAATGAAAAACTGTTTTTT. The chain combines TRBV15 with TRBJ1-4; unclear D gene. The CDR3 spans 15 residues. V gave up 0 bases and J gave up 0 bases, with 5 bases separating them. Per germline, CDR1 LNHNV and CDR2 YYDKDF (reference sequence).

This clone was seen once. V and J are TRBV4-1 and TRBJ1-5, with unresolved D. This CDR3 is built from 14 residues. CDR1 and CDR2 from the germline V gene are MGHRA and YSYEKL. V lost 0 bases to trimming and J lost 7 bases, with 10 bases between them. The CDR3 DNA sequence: TGCGCCAGCAGCCAAGAGGTAGGGATCCAGCCCCAGCATTTT. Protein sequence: CASSQEVGIQPQHF.

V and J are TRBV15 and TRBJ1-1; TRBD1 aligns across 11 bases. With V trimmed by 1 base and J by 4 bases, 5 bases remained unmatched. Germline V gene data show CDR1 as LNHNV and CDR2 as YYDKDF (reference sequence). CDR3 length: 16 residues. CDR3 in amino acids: CATSRGTGGVSTEAFF. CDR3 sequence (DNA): TGTGCCACCAGCAGAGGGACAGGGGGCGTGAGCACTGAAGCTTTCTTT.

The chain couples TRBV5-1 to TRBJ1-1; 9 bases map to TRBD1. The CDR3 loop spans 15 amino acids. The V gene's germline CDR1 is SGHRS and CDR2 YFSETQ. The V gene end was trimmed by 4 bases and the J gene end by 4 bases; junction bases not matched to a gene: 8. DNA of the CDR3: TGCGCCAGCAGCACGGACAGGGGTCGGTCCACTGAAGCTTTCTTT. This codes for CASSTDRGRSTEAFF.

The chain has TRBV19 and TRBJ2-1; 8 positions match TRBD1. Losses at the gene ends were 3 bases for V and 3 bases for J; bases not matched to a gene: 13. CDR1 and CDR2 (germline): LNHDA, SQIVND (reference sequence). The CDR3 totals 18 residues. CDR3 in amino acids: CASSIWFQGAYFYNEQFF. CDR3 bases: TGTGCCAGTAGTATCTGGTTTCAGGGGGCTTATTTCTACAATGAGCAGTTCTTC.

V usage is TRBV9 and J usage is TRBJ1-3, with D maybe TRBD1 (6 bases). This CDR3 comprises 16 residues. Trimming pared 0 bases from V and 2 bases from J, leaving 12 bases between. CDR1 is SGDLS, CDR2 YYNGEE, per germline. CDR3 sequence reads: CASSVGGRVTGNTIYF. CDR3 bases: TGTGCCAGCAGCGTAGGGGGGCGGGTGACTGGAAACACCATATATTTT.

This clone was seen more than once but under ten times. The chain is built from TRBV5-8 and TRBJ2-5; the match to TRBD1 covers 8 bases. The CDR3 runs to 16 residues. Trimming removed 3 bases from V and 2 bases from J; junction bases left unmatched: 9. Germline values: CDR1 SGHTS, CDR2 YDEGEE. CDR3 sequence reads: CASSSGTGAQQETQYF. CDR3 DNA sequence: TGTGCCAGCAGCTCCGGGACAGGTGCCCAACAAGAGACCCAGTACTTC.

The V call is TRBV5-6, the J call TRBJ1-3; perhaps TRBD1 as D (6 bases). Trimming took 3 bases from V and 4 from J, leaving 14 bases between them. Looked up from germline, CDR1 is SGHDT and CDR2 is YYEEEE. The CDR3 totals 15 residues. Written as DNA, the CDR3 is TGTGCCAGCAGCTCACCAACAGGGCTCGGAAACACCATATATTTT. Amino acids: CASSSPTGLGNTIYF.

The CDR3 region has the DNA TGTGCCAGCAGTTCTAACTGGGGCAATGAGCAGTTCTTC. This translates into CASSSNWGNEQFF. This rearrangement joins TRBV6-5 to TRBJ2-1; D unresolved. CDR1 and CDR2 (germline): MNHEY, SVGAGI. V lost 4 bases to trimming and J lost 6 bases, with 10 bases between them. The CDR3 runs 13 residues.

The CDR3 DNA reads as TGTGCCAGCAGCAAAAGACAGGGTAATGAAAAACTGTTTTTT. The encoded protein is CASSKRQGNEKLFF. V usage is TRBV7-2 and J usage is TRBJ1-4; 7 bases match TRBD1. The CDR3 covers 14 residues. Per the germline V gene, CDR1 is SGHTA and CDR2 is FQGNSA. Trimming at V came to 5 bases and at J to 4 bases, leaving 4 bases not matched to a gene.

Here the CDR3 reads CASSRPGPNTGELFF. CDR3 DNA sequence: TGTGCCAGCAGCCGACCGGGACCCAACACCGGGGAGCTGTTTTTT. The chain couples TRBV3-1 (or the pseudogene TRBV3-2) to TRBJ2-2, with D possibly being TRBD1 or TRBD2 (5 bases each). Between the trimmed V and J ends, which lost 4 bases and 2 bases, there was a span of 11 bases. Per the germline V gene, CDR1 is LGHDT and CDR2 is YNNKEL (reference sequence). This CDR3 is built from 15 residues.

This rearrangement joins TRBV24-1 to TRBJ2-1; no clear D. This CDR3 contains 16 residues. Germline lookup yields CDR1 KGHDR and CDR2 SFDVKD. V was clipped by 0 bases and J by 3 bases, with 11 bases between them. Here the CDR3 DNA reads TGTGCCACCAGTGATTTGGGGCCTCGTATCTACAATGAGCAGTTCTTC. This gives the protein CATSDLGPRIYNEQFF.

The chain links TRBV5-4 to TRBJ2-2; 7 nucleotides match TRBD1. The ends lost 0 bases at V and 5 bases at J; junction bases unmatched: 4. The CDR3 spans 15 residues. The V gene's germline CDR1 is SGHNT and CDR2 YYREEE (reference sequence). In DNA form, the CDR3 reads TGTGCCAGCAGCTTGGACTCGACAGGGACCGGGGAGCTGTTTTTT. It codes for CASSLDSTGTGELFF. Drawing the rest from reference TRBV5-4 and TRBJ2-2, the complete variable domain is ETGVTQSPTHLIKTRGQQVTLRCSSQSGHNTVSWYQQALGQGPQFIFQYYREEENGRGNFPPRFSGLQFPNYSSELNVNALELDDSALYLCASSLDSTGTGELFFGEGSRLTVL.